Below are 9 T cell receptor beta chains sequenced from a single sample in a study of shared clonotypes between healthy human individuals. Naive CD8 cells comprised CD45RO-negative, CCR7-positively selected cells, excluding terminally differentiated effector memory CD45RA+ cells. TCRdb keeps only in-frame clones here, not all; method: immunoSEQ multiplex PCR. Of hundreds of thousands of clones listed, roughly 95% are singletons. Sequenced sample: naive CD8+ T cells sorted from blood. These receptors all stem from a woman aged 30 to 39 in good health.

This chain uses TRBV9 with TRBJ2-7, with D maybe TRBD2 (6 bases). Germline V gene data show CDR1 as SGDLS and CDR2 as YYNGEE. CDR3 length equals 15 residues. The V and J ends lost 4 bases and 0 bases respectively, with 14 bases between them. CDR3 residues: CASSPTGVLSYEQYF. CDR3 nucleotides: TGTGCCAGCAGCCCAACGGGGGTGCTCTCCTACGAGCAGTACTTC.

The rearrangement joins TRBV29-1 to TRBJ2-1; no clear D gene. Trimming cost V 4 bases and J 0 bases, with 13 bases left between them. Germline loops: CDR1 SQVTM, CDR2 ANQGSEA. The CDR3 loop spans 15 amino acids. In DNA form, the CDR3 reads TGCAGCGTTGCAGACATGCCGAGCTCCTACAATGAGCAGTTCTTC. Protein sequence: CSVADMPSSYNEQFF.

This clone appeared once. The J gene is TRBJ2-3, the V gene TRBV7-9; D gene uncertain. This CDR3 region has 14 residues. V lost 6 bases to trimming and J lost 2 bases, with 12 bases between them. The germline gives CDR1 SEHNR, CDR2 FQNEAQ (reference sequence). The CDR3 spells CASSSAGHTDTQYF. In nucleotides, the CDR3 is TGTGCCAGCAGTTCCGCAGGCCACACAGATACGCAGTATTTT.

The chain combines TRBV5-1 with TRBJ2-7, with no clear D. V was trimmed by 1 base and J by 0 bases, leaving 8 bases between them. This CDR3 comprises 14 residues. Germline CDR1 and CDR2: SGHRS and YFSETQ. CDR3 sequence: CASSLWASSYEQYF. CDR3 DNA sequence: TGCGCCAGCAGCTTGTGGGCGAGCTCCTACGAGCAGTACTTC.

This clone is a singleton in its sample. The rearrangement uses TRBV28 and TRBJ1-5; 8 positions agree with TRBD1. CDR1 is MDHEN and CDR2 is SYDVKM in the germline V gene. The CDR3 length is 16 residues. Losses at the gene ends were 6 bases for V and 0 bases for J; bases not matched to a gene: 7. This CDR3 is CASSTTGVYSNQPQHF. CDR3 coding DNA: TGTGCCAGCAGCACGACAGGGGTCTATAGCAATCAGCCCCAGCATTTT.

CDR3 bases: TGTGCCAGCAGCTCAAATCATCGAGGAAACACTGAAGCTTTCTTT. Its translation: CASSSNHRGNTEAFF. This sequence joins TRBV7-9 and TRBJ1-1; D is unclear. Per germline, CDR1 SEHNR and CDR2 FQNEAQ (reference sequence). The CDR3 length is 15 residues. Between the trimmed V and J ends, which lost 4 bases and 2 bases, there was a span of 14 bases.

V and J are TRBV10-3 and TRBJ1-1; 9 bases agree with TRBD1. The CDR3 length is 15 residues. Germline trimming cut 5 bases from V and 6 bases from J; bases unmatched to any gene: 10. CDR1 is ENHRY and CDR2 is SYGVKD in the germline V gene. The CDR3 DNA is TGTGCCATCAGTTTCACAACGAACAGGGGGCCTGAAGCTTTCTTT. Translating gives CAISFTTNRGPEAFF.

The CDR3, as DNA: TGTGCCTGGAGTGTGAGATTTCAAGCTTTCTTT. Translated: CAWSVRFQAFF. V gene TRBV30 combines with J gene TRBJ1-1; D is uncertain. The CDR3 totals 11 residues. The germline V gene has CDR1 GTSNPN and CDR2 SVGIG (reference sequence). Trimming removed 0 bases from V and 9 bases from J, with 8 bases in between.

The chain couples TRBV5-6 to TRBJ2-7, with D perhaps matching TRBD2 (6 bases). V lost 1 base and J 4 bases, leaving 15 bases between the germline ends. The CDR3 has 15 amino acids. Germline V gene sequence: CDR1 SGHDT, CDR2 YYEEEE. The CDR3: CASSLLSSGTYEQYF. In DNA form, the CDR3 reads TGTGCCAGCAGCTTGTTAAGTAGCGGTACATACGAGCAGTACTTC.